Below are 7 T cell receptor beta chains sequenced from a single sample in a study of blood T cell repertoires in COVID-19. Repertoires were generated with immunoSEQ multiplex PCR, while TCRdb's copy carries only in-frame clones and drops some. The table includes approximately 86,000 clones, roughly 78% detected once. Sequenced input: peripheral blood. Receptor source: a woman in her 70s with acute or convalescent COVID-19.

The chain uses TRBV27 and TRBJ1-6; perhaps TRBD1 as D (6 bases). Germline lookup yields CDR1 MNHEY and CDR2 SMNVEV (reference sequence). The CDR3 extends over 13 amino acids. The V gene lost 6 bases and the J gene lost 14 bases, with 17 bases spanning the gap. DNA for the CDR3: TGTGCCAGCAGCCCATCCTGGGGGCTATCCCTCCACTTT. It translates to CASSPSWGLSLHF.

V and J are TRBV5-1 and TRBJ2-1, with 9 bases fitting TRBD2. Trimming removed 4 bases from V and 5 bases from J; junction bases left unmatched: 7. This CDR3 comprises 15 residues. Germline V gene lookup returns CDR1 SGHRS and CDR2 YFSETQ. Here the CDR3 reads CASSPLAGGNNEQFF. The CDR3 DNA follows: TGCGCCAGCAGCCCTCTTGCGGGGGGGAACAATGAGCAGTTCTTC.

The chain joins TRBV28 to TRBJ2-7; perhaps TRBD1 as D (5 bases). With 7 bases removed from V and 2 bases from J, the gap between germline ends came to 12 bases. The CDR3 covers 13 residues. CDR1 is MDHEN, CDR2 SYDVKM, per germline. The CDR3, as DNA: TGTGCCAGCAACGAGGCAGGGACCTACGAGCAGTACTTC. Translation: CASNEAGTYEQYF.

The DNA of the CDR3 is TGTGCCAGCAGTCTCCCCGCGTCCTATGGCTACACCTTC. Translated, it gives CASSLPASYGYTF. The V call is TRBV28, the J call TRBJ1-2; D gene ambiguous. The CDR3 is 13 residues long. The V end lost 5 bases, the J end lost 4 bases, and 11 bases lay between the germline ends. Germline CDR1 MDHEN, CDR2 SYDVKM.

The V and J genes are TRBV5-1 and TRBJ1-1; D is perhaps TRBD1 (6 bases). CDR3 length equals 17 residues. Trimming left V 5 bases short and J 0 bases short, with 20 bases between. Germline CDR1 SGHRS, CDR2 YFSETQ. CDR3 protein: CASSGGITGPLNTEAFF. The DNA of the CDR3 is TGCGCCAGCAGTGGGGGTATAACAGGGCCCCTGAACACTGAAGCTTTCTTT.

The V call is TRBV19, the J call TRBJ2-7; D may be TRBD1 (6 bases). Trimming took 6 bases from V and 3 from J, leaving 12 bases between them. The CDR3 has 13 amino acids. CDR1 LNHDA and CDR2 SQIVND come from the germline V gene (reference sequence). CDR3 in DNA: TGTGCCAGTAGCTCAACAGGGTTCTACGAGCAGTACTTC. Translating it yields CASSSTGFYEQYF.

CDR3 loop: CASSRADSFEQYF. Written as DNA, the CDR3 is TGTGCCAGCAGCCGGGCGGACAGTTTCGAGCAGTACTTC. The J gene is TRBJ2-7, the V gene TRBV5-5; the D gene is possibly TRBD1 (6 bases). The ends were cut back, 4 bases at V and 6 bases at J, with 14 bases in the middle. CDR3 size: 13 residues. The germline V gene encodes CDR1 SGHKS and CDR2 YYEKEE (reference sequence).